A single sample gave rise to the 30 T cell receptor beta chains below, sequenced in a study of STAT3 mutations in large granular lymphocyte leukemia. These receptors have no known antigen. Study-wide points: Every T-LGLL patient had at least one immunodominant TCRbeta clonotype.

The table came from immunoSEQ multiplex PCR; TCRdb's copy has only in-frame clones and leaves some out. The sample lists 1,500 to 2,000 clones, roughly half seen once, with 34% in the top ten. Sequenced: peripheral blood mononuclear cells. The receptors were gathered from a man between 60 and 70 years old with T-cell large granular lymphocyte leukemia. Some clones in this sample may be carry-over from other donors' samples.

J is TRBJ1-2 and V is TRBV28; D might be TRBD1 (6 bases). The germline V and J ends were trimmed by 7 bases and 13 bases, with 25 bases remaining between them. Germline V CDR1 and CDR2: MDHEN, SYDVKM. This CDR3 comprises 14 residues. The CDR3 DNA sequence: TGTGCCAGCACTCCGGACAGACCCCTTATGGCTTGCACCTTC. Translated: CASTPDRPLMACTF.

The V and J genes are TRBV18 and TRBJ2-3; D may be TRBD1 or TRBD2 (5 bases each). Trimming left V 2 bases short and J 6 bases short, with 21 bases between. This CDR3 is built from 17 residues. Germline V gene sequence: CDR1 KGHSH, CDR2 LQKENI. The CDR3 spells CASSPTAGPMGVDTQYF. The CDR3 DNA follows: TGTGCCAGCTCACCAACTGCGGGCCCGATGGGGGTGGATACGCAGTATTTT.

This chain links TRBV29-1 with TRBJ2-5; D remains ambiguous. CDR3 length equals 12 residues. V gave up 3 bases and J gave up 1 base, with 6 bases separating them. Germline V gene lookup returns CDR1 SQVTM and CDR2 ANQGSEA. The CDR3 DNA reads as TGCAGCGTTGAGGGCAGCCAAGAGACCCAGTACTTC. The encoded protein is CSVEGSQETQYF. Based on the CDR3 plus reference TRBV29-1 and TRBJ2-5, the full variable domain is SAVISQKPSRDICQRGTSLTIQCQVDSQVTMMFWYRQQPGQSLTLIATANQGSEATYESGFVIDKFPISRPNLTFSTLTVSNMSPEDSSIYLCSVEGSQETQYFGPGTRLLVL.

This clone was seen a few times. V and J are TRBV9 and TRBJ1-5; the D is unclear. Germline CDR1 and CDR2: SGDLS and YYNGEE. The CDR3 is 13 residues long. V lost 4 bases and J 5 bases, leaving 10 bases between the germline ends. The CDR3 DNA reads TGTGCCAGCAGCAATAGCGAAGATCAGCCCCAGCATTTT. This codes for CASSNSEDQPQHF.

This clone was detected only a few times. The V call is TRBV13, the J call TRBJ2-1; TRBD2 matches 7 bases. The CDR3 sequence is 16 residues long. Germline V gene lookup returns CDR1 PRHDT and CDR2 FYEKMQ (reference sequence). J was trimmed by 1 base and V by 0 bases; bases with no gene match: 3. As DNA, the CDR3 is TGTGCCAGCAGCTTAGGCCTAGCGGAATCCTACAATGAGCAGTTCTTC. As protein: CASSLGLAESYNEQFF.

This clone was counted only a few times. The CDR3 sequence: CASSLGPGNTEAFF. The CDR3 region has the DNA TGTGCCAGCAGCTTGGGTCCAGGGAACACTGAAGCTTTCTTT. This chain uses TRBV5-6 with TRBJ1-1, with D uncertain. This CDR3 comprises 14 residues. V was pared by 0 bases and J by 1 base, with 7 bases between. The germline V gene has CDR1 SGHDT and CDR2 YYEEEE.

The chain recombines TRBV30 with TRBJ1-2; D call uncertain. Germline-derived CDR1 and CDR2 are GTSNPN and SVGIG (reference sequence). This CDR3 comprises 13 residues. V was shortened by 2 bases and J by 5 bases, with 12 bases between the two germline ends. CDR3: CAWSLLGSYGYTF. CDR3 sequence (DNA): TGTGCCTGGAGTCTCCTGGGCAGTTATGGCTACACCTTC. The whole variable domain, remainder taken from reference TRBV30 and TRBJ1-2, is SQTIHQWPATLVQPVGSPLSLECTVEGTSNPNLYWYRQAAGRGLQLLFYSVGIGQISSEVPQNLSASRPQDRQFILSSKKLLLSDSGFYLCAWSLLGSYGYTFGSGTRLTVV.

The rearrangement joins TRBV5-1 to TRBJ1-4; tentatively, D is TRBD1 (5 bases). The CDR3 contains 14 residues. Germline assignment: CDR1 SGHRS and CDR2 YFSETQ. Trimming took off 0 bases at V and 5 bases at J, with 8 bases between the two ends. DNA of the CDR3: TGCGCCAGCAGCTTGGGACAGCGAAATGAAAAACTGTTTTTT. This translates into CASSLGQRNEKLFF.

The chain combines TRBV5-4 with TRBJ2-7; the D is unclear. Trimming pared 3 bases from V and 5 bases from J, leaving 15 bases between. Per germline, CDR1 SGHNT and CDR2 YYREEE (reference sequence). The CDR3 spans 14 residues. This CDR3 reads CASSWANQVNEQYF. Here the CDR3 DNA reads TGTGCCAGCAGCTGGGCCAACCAGGTGAACGAGCAGTACTTC.

The J gene is TRBJ2-7, the V gene TRBV5-1, with TRBD1 matching 7 bases. This CDR3 has 14 amino acids. CDR1 and CDR2 (germline): SGHRS, YFSETQ. V was pared by 0 bases and J by 7 bases, with 7 bases of the junction left unmatched. The CDR3 protein is CASSLGGGEGEQYF. CDR3 coding DNA: TGCGCCAGCAGCTTGGGAGGGGGCGAGGGGGAGCAGTACTTC.

The chain combines TRBV30 with TRBJ1-1, with D perhaps TRBD1 (5 bases). Germline CDR1 reads GTSNPN; CDR2 reads SVGIG (reference sequence). The CDR3 length is 15 residues. V shed 2 bases and J shed 4 bases, with 17 bases lying between them. The CDR3 region has the DNA TGTGCCTGGAGTTTTTATGCGGGGGGTGCCACTGAAGCTTTCTTT. Protein sequence: CAWSFYAGGATEAFF.

CDR3 loop: CASSLVVQQNTEAFF. CDR3 sequence (DNA): TGTGCCAGCAGCTTAGTTGTCCAGCAGAACACTGAAGCTTTCTTT. This sequence joins TRBV7-9 and TRBJ1-1; D is undetermined. Germline CDR1 and CDR2: SEHNR and FQNEAQ (reference sequence). Trimming took 1 base from V and 1 from J, leaving 10 bases between them. This CDR3 spans 15 amino acids. Full variable domain (remainder filled in from reference TRBV7-9 and TRBJ1-1): DTGVSQNPRHKITKRGQNVTFRCDPISEHNRLYWYRQTLGQGPEFLTYFQNEAQLEKSRLLSDRFSAERPKGSFSTLEIQRTEQGDSAMYLCASSLVVQQNTEAFFGQGTRLTVV.

In its sample, this clone was seen a few times. This rearrangement joins TRBV25-1 to TRBJ2-1, with D possibly TRBD2 on 6 matching bases. Germline CDR1 and CDR2: MGHDK and SYGVNS. The ends were cut back, 4 bases at V and 7 bases at J, with 17 bases in the middle. The length of the CDR3 is 15 residues. CDR3 amino acids: CASSVRAARGNEQFF. CDR3 nucleotide sequence: TGTGCCAGCAGTGTACGGGCCGCCCGGGGGAATGAGCAGTTCTTC.

This clone was observed a handful of times. The chain uses TRBV7-9 and TRBJ1-1, with D unresolved. V was pared by 0 bases and J by 0 bases, with 5 bases between. CDR3 length: 14 residues. Germline assignment: CDR1 SEHNR and CDR2 FQNEAQ (reference sequence). DNA of the CDR3: TGTGCCAGCAGCTTAGCCCGGGTGAACACTGAAGCTTTCTTT. Its translation is CASSLARVNTEAFF.

V gene TRBV11-2 combines with J gene TRBJ2-7, with a possible D match to TRBD2 (6 bases). V shed 5 bases and J shed 2 bases, with 19 bases lying between them. The germline CDR1 and CDR2 sequences are SGHAT and FQNNGV. This CDR3 is built from 16 residues. CDR3 DNA sequence: TGTGCCAGCAGCACACTTAGAGGAAGGACTACCTACGAGCAGTACTTC. This gives the protein CASSTLRGRTTYEQYF.

The rearrangement links TRBV12-5 to TRBJ2-6; D is ambiguous. Trimming took off 7 bases at V and 0 bases at J, with 4 bases between the two ends. In germline, CDR1 is LGHNT, CDR2 FRNRAP. CDR3 length: 13 amino acids. The CDR3 nucleotides are TGTGCTAGTGCCCACTCTGGGGCCAACGTCCTGACTTTC. It encodes CASAHSGANVLTF.

This CDR3 reads CASSPGQGETQYF. The CDR3, as DNA: TGCGCCAGCAGCCCGGGACAGGGTGAGACCCAGTACTTC. The rearrangement links TRBV5-1 to TRBJ2-5; 9 bases match TRBD1. V dropped 4 bases and J dropped 5; count of bases not matched to a gene: 3. Germline V gene data show CDR1 as SGHRS and CDR2 as YFSETQ. The length of the CDR3 is 13 residues.

The V and J genes are TRBV5-1 and TRBJ1-4; 9 positions match TRBD1. Germline loops: CDR1 SGHRS, CDR2 YFSETQ. This CDR3 spans 14 amino acids. V lost 5 bases to trimming and J lost 5 bases; unmatched junction nucleotides: 4. The CDR3 loop is CASSFGTGNEKLFF. Here the CDR3 DNA reads TGCGCCAGCAGTTTCGGGACAGGGAATGAAAAACTGTTTTTT.

The rearrangement links TRBV7-9 to TRBJ2-7, with 12 bases lining up with TRBD2. This CDR3 contains 15 residues. Germline loops: CDR1 SEHNR, CDR2 FQNEAQ (reference sequence). The V and J ends lost 5 bases and 3 bases, in that order; junction bases with no gene match: 5. DNA for the CDR3: TGTGCCAGCAGCCCCCCGGGACTAGCGGGCTACGAGCAGTACTTC. Protein product: CASSPPGLAGYEQYF.

The rearrangement joins TRBV5-8 to TRBJ2-7; possibly TRBD1 for D (6 bases). V was clipped by 5 bases and J by 6 bases, with 9 bases between them. The CDR3 runs 11 residues. CDR1 and CDR2 (germline): SGHTS, YDEGEE. CDR3 sequence: CASRFRGEQYF. The CDR3, as DNA: TGTGCCAGCAGGTTCAGGGGCGAGCAGTACTTC.

This clone occurred once. The chain joins TRBV10-3 to TRBJ2-7; D may match TRBD1 or TRBD2 (5 bases each). The CDR3 extends over 12 amino acids. Germline CDR1 is ENHRY and CDR2 is SYGVKD. The V and J ends lost 11 bases and 2 bases respectively, with 13 bases between them. CDR3 DNA sequence: TGTGCCGTCCGGGACGGACCCTACGAGCAGTACTTC. Amino acids: CAVRDGPYEQYF.

The rearrangement joins TRBV18 to TRBJ1-1; D gene uncertain. The ends were cut back, 3 bases at V and 3 bases at J, with 11 bases in the middle. Germline lookup yields CDR1 KGHSH and CDR2 LQKENI. The CDR3 runs 14 residues. The CDR3 loop reads CASSPGTWDTEAFF. In DNA, the CDR3 is TGTGCCAGCTCACCGGGCACGTGGGACACTGAAGCTTTCTTT.

This chain joins TRBV29-1 and TRBJ1-1; possibly TRBD1 for D (5 bases). Germline assignment: CDR1 SQVTM and CDR2 ANQGSEA. The length of the CDR3 is 14 residues. The V and J ends lost 1 base and 1 base respectively, with 10 bases between them. The CDR3 DNA reads TGCAGCGTTGAAGTACAGGCCACGAACACTGAAGCTTTCTTT. Translating gives CSVEVQATNTEAFF. Combining the CDR3 with reference TRBV29-1 and TRBJ1-1 gives the whole variable domain SAVISQKPSRDICQRGTSLTIQCQVDSQVTMMFWYRQQPGQSLTLIATANQGSEATYESGFVIDKFPISRPNLTFSTLTVSNMSPEDSSIYLCSVEVQATNTEAFFGQGTRLTVV.

The table lists this clone with a few counts. The chain links TRBV7-9 to TRBJ2-7; TRBD1 matches 8 bases. J was trimmed by 5 bases and V by 4 bases; bases with no gene match: 7. The CDR3 consists of 14 residues. The V gene's germline CDR1 is SEHNR and CDR2 FQNEAQ (reference sequence). The CDR3 region has the DNA TGTGCCAGCAGCTCTAGGGGACAGGCTAACGAGCAGTACTTC. Its translation is CASSSRGQANEQYF. The full variable domain, completed using reference TRBV7-9 and TRBJ2-7, is DTGVSQNPRHKITKRGQNVTFRCDPISEHNRLYWYRQTLGQGPEFLTYFQNEAQLEKSRLLSDRFSAERPKGSFSTLEIQRTEQGDSAMYLCASSSRGQANEQYFGPGTRLTVT.

The rearrangement joins TRBV5-1 to TRBJ2-1, with 8 positions matching TRBD2. Germline V lookup: CDR1 SGHRS, CDR2 YFSETQ. The junction had 1 base not matched to a gene; V was cut back by 0 bases and J by 2 bases. This CDR3 has 15 amino acids. This CDR3 reads CASSLASGPYNEQFF. Written as DNA, the CDR3 is TGCGCCAGCAGCTTGGCTAGCGGGCCCTACAATGAGCAGTTCTTC.

This clone appeared a few times. The chain joins TRBV9 to TRBJ1-1; tentatively, D is TRBD1 (6 bases). Germline CDR1 reads SGDLS; CDR2 reads YYNGEE. The CDR3 length is 14 residues. Trimming removed 4 bases at V and 8 bases at J, with 18 bases between. CDR3 protein: CASSPQTQGREAFF. In DNA form, the CDR3 reads TGTGCCAGCAGCCCGCAAACCCAGGGGAGAGAAGCTTTCTTT.

The V call is TRBV12-5, the J call TRBJ2-3, with unresolved D. The CDR3 totals 10 residues. Looked up from germline, CDR1 is LGHNT and CDR2 is FRNRAP. Trimming left V 6 bases short and J 12 bases short, with 10 bases between. CDR3 residues: CASGTPSQYF. CDR3 bases: TGTGCTAGTGGCACCCCCTCCCAGTATTTT.

V and J are TRBV5-1 and TRBJ2-5; TRBD1 is a possible D gene (6 bases). The CDR3 loop spans 16 amino acids. Germline CDR1 reads SGHRS; CDR2 reads YFSETQ. Trimming stripped 0 bases from V and 4 bases from J, with 16 bases between. CDR3 nucleotide sequence: TGCGCCAGCAGCTTGGCCTTTGCAGGGGTGGTAGAGACCCAGTACTTC. Its translation is CASSLAFAGVVETQYF.

V usage is TRBV2 and J usage is TRBJ1-2; tentatively, D is TRBD1 (5 bases). Trimming pared 6 bases from V and 1 base from J, leaving 15 bases between. Germline loops: CDR1 SNHLY, CDR2 FYNNEI. CDR3 length: 15 amino acids. The CDR3 region has the DNA TGTGCCAGCAGGCTACCGGGACGGAATAACTATGGCTACACCTTC. Protein sequence: CASRLPGRNNYGYTF.

The CDR3, as DNA: TGTGCCGGGGGGTCGTCAGGTGGCTACACCTTC. It is translated as CAGGSSGGYTF. The genes are TRBV2 and TRBJ1-2, with D possibly TRBD1 on 5 matching bases. This CDR3 has 11 residues. The V gene's germline CDR1 is SNHLY and CDR2 FYNNEI. Trimming removed 11 bases at V and 7 bases at J, with 14 bases between.